Listed below are T cell receptor beta chains from one sample, sequenced in a study of radiation and T cells in renal cell carcinoma. Method: immunoSEQ multiplex PCR; TCRdb's copy keeps in-frame clones and lacks some. Of approximately 45,000 clones listed, around 83% are singletons. Here the sequenced sample was blood, taken from a patient whose treatment included radiotherapy and nephrectomy. These receptors were obtained from a woman between 65 and 79 years old with renal cell carcinoma. The CDR3 runs from the conserved cysteine through the conserved F or W. Each record gives: V gene, D gene, clone size, J gene, CDR3 DNA, CDR3 protein. D genes are given only for firm matches. The size field is filled for only some rows; it gives once, few, many or a size class.

>TRBV7-2|-|-|TRBJ2-2
TGTGCCAGCAGCCGCAGCCGGGACTTCACCGGGGAGCTGTTTTTT
CASSRSRDFTGELFF
>TRBV19|-|few|TRBJ1-5
TGTGCCAGTAGTATAACGGACACTAGCAATCAGCCCCAGCATTTT
CASSITDTSNQPQHF
>TRBV18|TRBD2|-|TRBJ2-3
TGTGCCAGCTCACTAATCAGCGGGAGGTCCACAGATACGCAGTATTTT
CASSLISGRSTDTQYF
>TRBV7-8|TRBD1|-|TRBJ2-1
TGTGCCAGCAGCTTAAACCGGGACAGGCTTTTCAATGAGCAGTTCTTC
CASSLNRDRLFNEQFF
>TRBV5-1|-|-|TRBJ2-5
TGCGCCAGCAGCCCCGCCGGGGTTGAAGAGACCCAGTACTTC
CASSPAGVEETQYF
>TRBV5-5|-|-|TRBJ1-2
TGTGCCAGCAGCATACGGAGTACCAGCGTTAACTATGGCTACACCTTC
CASSIRSTSVNYGYTF
>TRBV5-1|-|-|TRBJ2-1
TGCGCCAGCAGCCCGGCGGTCGGGCGGGAGCAGTTCTTC
CASSPAVGREQFF
>TRBV13|-|-|TRBJ1-3
TGTGCCAGCAGCTCAAACAGGGCCTCTGGAAACACCATATATTTT
CASSSNRASGNTIYF
>TRBV27|TRBD1|once|TRBJ1-2
TGTGCCAGCAGTTTAACAGGGGGCGTTGGCTACACCTTC
CASSLTGGVGYTF
>TRBV18|-|once|TRBJ2-7
TGTGCCAGCTCACTTACCGGGTCCTCCTACGAGCAGTACTTC
CASSLTGSSYEQYF
>TRBV29-1|-|-|TRBJ2-7
TGCAGCTACTCCAGGGGAAGCTCCTACGAGCAGTACTTC
CSYSRGSSYEQYF
>TRBV2|-|once|TRBJ2-3
TGTGCCAGCAGTGACTTGGGATCCCTCGGCACAGATACGCAGTATTTT
CASSDLGSLGTDTQYF
>TRBV5-4|-|-|TRBJ2-7
TGTGCCAGCAGCTCCGGGACGGCCTCCTACGAGCAGTACTTC
CASSSGTASYEQYF
>TRBV6-6|TRBD1|-|TRBJ1-6
TGTGCCAGCAAGCCGGGACAGGGGTCCTATAATTCACCCCTCCACTTT
CASKPGQGSYNSPLHF
>TRBV7-2|-|-|TRBJ2-7
TGTGCCAGCAGCCGCGACAGCCGCGCCTACGAGCAGTACTTC
CASSRDSRAYEQYF
>TRBV19|-|-|TRBJ2-1
TGTGCCAGTAGTATCGCCCCACCCTACAATGAGCAGTTCTTC
CASSIAPPYNEQFF
>TRBV19|-|-|TRBJ1-4
TGTGCCAGTAGTTTGTCCGTCGACGAAAAACTGTTTTTT
CASSLSVDEKLFF
>TRBV6-6|-|-|TRBJ2-3
TGTGCCAGCAGTCAACTTCGCACAGATACGCAGTATTTT
CASSQLRTDTQYF
>TRBV5-1|-|-|TRBJ2-2
TGCGCCAGCAGCTTGGAAGGTTTCCTCGGCACCGGGGAGCTGTTTTTT
CASSLEGFLGTGELFF
>TRBV5-1|TRBD1|-|TRBJ2-7
TGCGCCAGCAGCTTGGAGGGACAGGGGGCGTTCGAGCAGTACTTC
CASSLEGQGAFEQYF
>TRBV13|TRBD2|-|TRBJ2-4
TGTGCCAGCAGCTCACCGGGACTAGCGGGAGGGCCGATGGAAAACATTCAGTACTTC
CASSSPGLAGGPMENIQYF
>TRBV19|-|-|TRBJ2-7
TGTGCCAGTAGCCCATTCGGCGGAGTTTACGAGCAGTACTTC
CASSPFGGVYEQYF
>TRBV6-5|TRBD1|-|TRBJ2-2
TGTGCCAGCAGTTACCAGGGACAGAGTCCCGGGGAGCTGTTTTTT
CASSYQGQSPGELFF
>TRBV18|-|few|TRBJ1-1
TGTGCCAGCTCACCGGGTTTGAACACTGAAGCTTTCTTT
CASSPGLNTEAFF
>TRBV9|-|-|TRBJ2-1
TGTGCCAGCAGCGTAGCTACGTCTAGCCGCAACCACAATGAGCAGTTCTTC
CASSVATSSRNHNEQFF
>TRBV12-5|-|-|TRBJ1-1
TGTGCTAGTGGCCCTGCCTCTTTCACTGAAGCTTTCTTT
CASGPASFTEAFF
>TRBV9|TRBD2|-|TRBJ2-3
TGTGCCAGCAGCGTCAGTGCGGGGGGGCCAGATACGCAGTATTTT
CASSVSAGGPDTQYF
>TRBV5-1|TRBD1|few|TRBJ2-1
TGCGCCAGCAGCAGGGGACAGGGATATGAGCAGTTCTTC
CASSRGQGYEQFF
>TRBV29-1|-|few|TRBJ1-1
TGCAGCGTTGAAGGCCTAAACACTGAAGCTTTCTTT
CSVEGLNTEAFF
>TRBV29-1|TRBD1|-|TRBJ1-3
TGCAGCGTTGTCGTGGAAGGGGGCTTCGGAAACACCATATATTTT
CSVVVEGGFGNTIYF
>TRBV19|-|-|TRBJ1-5
TGTGCCAGTAGCCTATCAACCCTGGGAGGCAATCAGCCCCAGCATTTT
CASSLSTLGGNQPQHF
>TRBV6-1|TRBD2|-|TRBJ2-1
TGTGCCAGCAAGCCCTTAGCGGGGGGGGGAAATGAGCAGTTCTTC
CASKPLAGGGNEQFF
>TRBV7-2|-|-|TRBJ2-7
TGTGCCAGCAGCCTGTCCCTGAGCTCCTACGAGCAGTACTTC
CASSLSLSSYEQYF
>TRBV29-1|TRBD2|few|TRBJ2-2
TGCAGCGTTCGTGTTACGGGAGGGAACACCGGGGAGCTGTTTTTT
CSVRVTGGNTGELFF
>TRBV11-2|-|-|TRBJ1-2
TGTGCCAGCAGTTCCTTCGGGGGGAATGGCTACACCTTC
CASSSFGGNGYTF
>TRBV19|TRBD1|-|TRBJ1-2
TGTGCCAGTAGTGTCGGACAGGCTGAGCATGGCTACACCTTC
CASSVGQAEHGYTF
>TRBV19|TRBD1|-|TRBJ1-2
TGTGCCAGTAGTAGCATGGGACAGCTCCTTGGCTACACCTTC
CASSSMGQLLGYTF
>TRBV6-1|-|few|TRBJ1-5
TGTGCCAGCAGTGAAGAGAGGGGCGGAAGCAATCAGCCCCAGCATTTT
CASSEERGGSNQPQHF
>TRBV2|-|-|TRBJ1-5
TGTGCCAGCGGGCAGGGTTTTGATCAGCCCCAGCATTTT
CASGQGFDQPQHF
>TRBV7-2|TRBD2|-|TRBJ2-7
TGTGCCAGCAGCCTCGGACTAGCGGGAGGCAGACGGTACGAGCAGTACTTC
CASSLGLAGGRRYEQYF
>TRBV5-1|-|-|TRBJ1-6
TGCGCCAGCAGTATACCCAGGGATAATTCACCCCTCCACTTT
CASSIPRDNSPLHF
>TRBV6-1|-|once|TRBJ1-1
TGTGCCAGTCTTGGGGGAGGGGCCACTGAAGCTTTCTTT
CASLGGGATEAFF
>TRBV5-1|TRBD1|-|TRBJ1-2
TGCGCCAGCAGCCCGGACAGGGGTGGCTACACCTTC
CASSPDRGGYTF
>TRBV7-9|-|-|TRBJ2-2
TGTGCCAGCAGCTTAGAGTCAAGGGACGGGGAGCTGTTTTTT
CASSLESRDGELFF
>TRBV27|-|-|TRBJ1-3
TGTGCCAGCAGTACGATTGAAGGGAGGGGGAGAAACACCATATATTTT
CASSTIEGRGRNTIYF
>TRBV7-9|-|-|TRBJ1-5
TGTGCCAGCAGCTTATGGGGGGATCAGCCCCAGCATTTT
CASSLWGDQPQHF
>TRBV4-1|-|once|TRBJ2-7
TGCGCCAGCAGCCGAAATGGCGAGCAGTACTTC
CASSRNGEQYF
>TRBV2|TRBD1|-|TRBJ1-5
TGTGCCAGTCGGGGGGGCTGGGGACAGGGGTTCAATCAGCCCCAGCATTTT
CASRGGWGQGFNQPQHF
>TRBV9|-|-|TRBJ1-3
TGTGCCAGCAGCGTAGGAGGGGTCACTGGAAACACCATATATTTT
CASSVGGVTGNTIYF
>TRBV10-1|-|once|TRBJ2-3
TGCGCCAGCAGCCTCCGGGACCCCAGCACAGATACGCAGTATTTT
CASSLRDPSTDTQYF
>TRBV5-1|-|-|TRBJ2-3
TGCGCCAGCAGCCGGAATGGACAGCTAGTCCCAGATACGCAGTATTTT
CASSRNGQLVPDTQYF